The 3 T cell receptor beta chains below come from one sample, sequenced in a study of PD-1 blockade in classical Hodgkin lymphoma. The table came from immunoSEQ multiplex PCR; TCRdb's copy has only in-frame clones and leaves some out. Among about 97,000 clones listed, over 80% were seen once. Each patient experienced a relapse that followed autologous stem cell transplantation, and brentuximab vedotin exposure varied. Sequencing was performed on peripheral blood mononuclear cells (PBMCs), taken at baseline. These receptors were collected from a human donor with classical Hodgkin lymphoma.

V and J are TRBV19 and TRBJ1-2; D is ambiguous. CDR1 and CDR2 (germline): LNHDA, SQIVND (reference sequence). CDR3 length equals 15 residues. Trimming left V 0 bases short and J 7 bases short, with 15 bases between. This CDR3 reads CASSIDRSQVGGYTF. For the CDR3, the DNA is TGTGCCAGTAGTATAGATCGGTCCCAGGTTGGTGGCTACACCTTC.

CDR3 loop: CASSQIWGGTNNEQFF. The CDR3 DNA follows: TGCGCCAGCAGCCAAATCTGGGGTGGGACAAACAATGAGCAGTTCTTC. The V gene is TRBV4-1, the J gene TRBJ2-1; TRBD1 is a possible D gene (6 bases). The CDR3 sequence is 16 residues long. The germline V and J ends were trimmed by 2 bases and 5 bases, with 16 bases remaining between them. Germline CDR1 MGHRA, CDR2 YSYEKL.

CDR3 DNA: TGTGCCAGCAGGCTCGACAGGGGAGGGAAAGCTTTCTTT. Translation gives CASRLDRGGKAFF. The rearrangement links TRBV2 to TRBJ1-1; 8 positions agree with TRBD1. The germline gives CDR1 SNHLY, CDR2 FYNNEI. The CDR3 consists of 13 residues. The V and J ends lost 6 bases and 9 bases, in that order; junction bases with no gene match: 9.